The 9 T cell receptor beta chains below all came from one sample that was sequenced in a study of T cell responses to AZD1222 COVID-19 vaccine. Produced via immunoSEQ multiplex PCR; TCRdb's table is partial and in-frame only. The repertoire holds approximately 85,000 clones, with roughly nine tenths as singletons. The sequences come from peripheral blood, collected on day 0 of AZD1222 vaccination. The receptor source for this set is an adult in good health.

This clone was counted only a few times. The rearrangement joins TRBV5-6 to TRBJ2-7; no clear D gene. CDR1 and CDR2 (germline): SGHDT, YYEEEE. V dropped 0 bases and J dropped 6 bases, with 10 bases sitting between them. The CDR3 consists of 13 residues. The CDR3, as DNA: TGTGCCAGCAGCTTGGTTATGGGGATCGAGCAGTACTTC. Residues: CASSLVMGIEQYF.

The rearrangement links TRBV19 to TRBJ1-6; D is perhaps TRBD1 (6 bases). Trimming removed 8 bases from V and 7 bases from J, with 18 bases in between. Germline CDR1 is LNHDA and CDR2 is SQIVND (reference sequence). This CDR3 is 15 amino acids long. In DNA, the CDR3 is TGTGCCAGTGGAAAAAACAGGGACTCAAATTCACCCCTCCACTTT. Amino acid sequence: CASGKNRDSNSPLHF.

This clone was counted a single time. The chain's CDR3 is CATPFPSRGQNYGYTF. For the CDR3, the DNA is TGCGCCACCCCGTTCCCTAGCAGGGGGCAAAACTATGGCTACACCTTC. The chain has TRBV10-1 and TRBJ1-2; 8 positions agree with TRBD1. The CDR3 has 16 amino acids. Germline V gene data show CDR1 as WNHNN and CDR2 as SYGVQD (reference sequence). Trimming took 10 bases from V and 2 from J; bases not matched to a gene: 15.

The V gene is TRBV27, the J gene TRBJ1-1; weak D call: TRBD1 (6 bases). V was pared by 5 bases and J by 1 base, with 11 bases between. Germline CDR1 and CDR2: MNHEY and SMNVEV (reference sequence). The CDR3 loop spans 14 amino acids. CDR3 residues: CASSLGHTNTEAFF. In DNA, the CDR3 is TGTGCCAGCAGTCTGGGACACACGAACACTGAAGCTTTCTTT.

V and J are TRBV12-3 or TRBV12-4 and TRBJ1-2; the D is unclear. The V and J ends lost 1 base and 0 bases respectively, with 3 bases between them. The CDR3 has 13 amino acids. CDR3 coding DNA: TGTGCCAGCAGTTTAGAAACTAACTATGGCTACACCTTC. Translated, it gives CASSLETNYGYTF.

The chain uses TRBV28 and TRBJ2-7; D gene uncertain. Germline V gene sequence: CDR1 MDHEN, CDR2 SYDVKM. Trimming shortened V by 2 bases and J by 0 bases, and 20 bases separated the two germline ends. The CDR3 spans 18 residues. CDR3 loop: CASSLRAGQSFLSYEQYF. As DNA, the CDR3 is TGTGCCAGCAGTTTAAGAGCCGGCCAGTCCTTCCTCTCCTACGAGCAGTACTTC.

The V call is TRBV10-1, the J call TRBJ2-1, with 12 bases matching TRBD2. The V gene's germline CDR1 is WNHNN and CDR2 SYGVQD (reference sequence). The CDR3 is made up of 19 amino acids. Trimming removed 1 base from V and 0 bases from J; junction bases left unmatched: 7. The CDR3 sequence is CASSEFGLAGTTSYNEQFF. CDR3 bases: TGCGCCAGCAGTGAGTTCGGACTAGCGGGGACAACCTCCTACAATGAGCAGTTCTTC.

The chain uses TRBV11-2 and TRBJ1-6; perhaps TRBD1 as D (6 bases). In germline, CDR1 is SGHAT, CDR2 FQNNGV. V gave up 5 bases and J gave up 7 bases, with 12 bases separating them. The CDR3 covers 14 residues. CDR3 nucleotides: TGTGCCAGCAGCATAAACGGGGGCAATTCACCCCTCCACTTT. Encoded protein: CASSINGGNSPLHF.

The chain employs TRBV6-1 and TRBJ1-1, with D uncertain. Per the germline V gene, CDR1 is MNHNS and CDR2 is SASEGT. The CDR3 has 12 amino acids. Trimming took 1 base from V and 9 from J, leaving 9 bases between them. The chain's CDR3 is CASSEGLRKAFF. The CDR3 DNA sequence: TGTGCCAGCAGTGAAGGGTTGAGAAAAGCTTTCTTT.